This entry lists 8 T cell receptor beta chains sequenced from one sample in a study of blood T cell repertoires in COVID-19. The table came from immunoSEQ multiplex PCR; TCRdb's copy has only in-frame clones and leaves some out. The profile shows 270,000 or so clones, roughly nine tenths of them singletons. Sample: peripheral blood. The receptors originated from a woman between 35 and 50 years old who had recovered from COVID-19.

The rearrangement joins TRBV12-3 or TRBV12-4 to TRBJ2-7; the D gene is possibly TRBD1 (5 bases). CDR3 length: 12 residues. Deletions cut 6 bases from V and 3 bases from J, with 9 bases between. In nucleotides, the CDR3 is TGTGCCAGCAGCCCTGACAGCTACGAGCAGTACTTC. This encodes CASSPDSYEQYF.

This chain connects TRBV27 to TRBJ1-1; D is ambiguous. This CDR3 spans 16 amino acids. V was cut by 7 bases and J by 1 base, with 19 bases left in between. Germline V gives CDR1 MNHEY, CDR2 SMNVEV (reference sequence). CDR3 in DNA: TGTGCCAGCACCCCGTTCCGGGGAATGCAGAACACTGAAGCTTTCTTT. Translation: CASTPFRGMQNTEAFF.

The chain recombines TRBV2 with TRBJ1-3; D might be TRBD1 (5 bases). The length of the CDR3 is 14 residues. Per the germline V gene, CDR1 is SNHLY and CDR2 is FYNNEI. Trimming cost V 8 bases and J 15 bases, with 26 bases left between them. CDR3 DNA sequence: TGTGCCAGCGGCCCATGGGAGGTAGGGGCCCGGACATATTTT. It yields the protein CASGPWEVGARTYF.

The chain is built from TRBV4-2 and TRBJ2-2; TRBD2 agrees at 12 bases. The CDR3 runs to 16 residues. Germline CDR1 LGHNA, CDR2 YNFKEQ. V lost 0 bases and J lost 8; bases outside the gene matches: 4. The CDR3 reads CASSQDRGLAGGELFF. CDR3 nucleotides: TGTGCCAGCAGCCAAGATCGTGGACTAGCGGGAGGGGAGCTGTTTTTT.

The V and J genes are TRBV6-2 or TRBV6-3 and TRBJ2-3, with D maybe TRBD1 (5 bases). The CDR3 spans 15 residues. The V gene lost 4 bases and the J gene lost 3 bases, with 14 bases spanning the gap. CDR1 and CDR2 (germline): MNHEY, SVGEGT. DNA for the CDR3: TGTGCCAGCAGTTTAGGCAAAAGGGGAACAGATACGCAGTATTTT. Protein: CASSLGKRGTDTQYF.

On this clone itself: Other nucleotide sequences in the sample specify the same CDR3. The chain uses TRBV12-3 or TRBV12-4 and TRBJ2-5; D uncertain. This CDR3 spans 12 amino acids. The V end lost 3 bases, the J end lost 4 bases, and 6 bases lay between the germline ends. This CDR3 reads CASSFSGETQYF. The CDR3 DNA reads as TGTGCCAGCAGTTTCAGTGGAGAGACCCAGTACTTC.

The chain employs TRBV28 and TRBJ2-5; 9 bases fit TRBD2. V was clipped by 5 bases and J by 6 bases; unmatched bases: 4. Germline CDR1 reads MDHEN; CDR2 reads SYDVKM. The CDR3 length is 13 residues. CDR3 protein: CASSAGGPQTQYF. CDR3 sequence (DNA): TGTGCCAGCAGTGCGGGAGGGCCTCAGACCCAGTACTTC.

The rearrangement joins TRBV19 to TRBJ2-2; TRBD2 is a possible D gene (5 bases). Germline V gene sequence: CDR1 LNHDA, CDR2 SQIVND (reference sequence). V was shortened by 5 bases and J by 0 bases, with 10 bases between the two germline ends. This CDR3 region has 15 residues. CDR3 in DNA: TGTGCCAGTAGTTGGGAGTTGGCGAACACCGGGGAGCTGTTTTTT. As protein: CASSWELANTGELFF.